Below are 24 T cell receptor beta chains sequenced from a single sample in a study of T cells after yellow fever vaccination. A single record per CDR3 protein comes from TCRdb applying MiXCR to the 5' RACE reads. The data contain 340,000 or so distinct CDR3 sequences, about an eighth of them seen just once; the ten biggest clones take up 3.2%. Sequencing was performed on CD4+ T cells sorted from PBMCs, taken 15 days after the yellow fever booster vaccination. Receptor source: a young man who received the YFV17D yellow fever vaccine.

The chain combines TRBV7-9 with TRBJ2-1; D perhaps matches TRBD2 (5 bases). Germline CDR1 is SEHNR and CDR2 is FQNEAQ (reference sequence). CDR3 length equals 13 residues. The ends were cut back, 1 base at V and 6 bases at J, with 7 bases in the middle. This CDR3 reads CASSLGLANEQFF. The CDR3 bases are TGTGCCAGCAGCTTAGGCCTAGCCAATGAGCAGTTCTTC. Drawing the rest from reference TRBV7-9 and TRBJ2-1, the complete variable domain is DTGVSQNPRHKITKRGQNVTFRCDPISEHNRLYWYRQTLGQGPEFLTYFQNEAQLEKSRLLSDRFSAERPKGSFSTLEIQRTEQGDSAMYLCASSLGLANEQFFGPGTRLTVL.

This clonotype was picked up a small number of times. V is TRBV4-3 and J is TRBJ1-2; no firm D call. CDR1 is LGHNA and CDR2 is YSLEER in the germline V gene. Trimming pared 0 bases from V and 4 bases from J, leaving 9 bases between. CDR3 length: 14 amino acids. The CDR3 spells CASSQETVSYGYTF. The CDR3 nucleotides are TGCGCCAGCAGCCAAGAAACAGTCTCCTATGGCTACACCTTC.

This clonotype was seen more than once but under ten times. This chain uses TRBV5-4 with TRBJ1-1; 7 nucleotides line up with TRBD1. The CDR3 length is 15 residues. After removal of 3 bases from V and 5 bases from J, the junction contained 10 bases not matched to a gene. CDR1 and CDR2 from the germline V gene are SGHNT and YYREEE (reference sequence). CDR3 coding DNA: TGTGCCAGCAGCTCTCCCACAGGGGCCAATACTGAAGCTTTCTTT. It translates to CASSSPTGANTEAFF. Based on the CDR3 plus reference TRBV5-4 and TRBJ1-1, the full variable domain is ETGVTQSPTHLIKTRGQQVTLRCSSQSGHNTVSWYQQALGQGPQFIFQYYREEENGRGNFPPRFSGLQFPNYSSELNVNALELDDSALYLCASSSPTGANTEAFFGQGTRLTVV.

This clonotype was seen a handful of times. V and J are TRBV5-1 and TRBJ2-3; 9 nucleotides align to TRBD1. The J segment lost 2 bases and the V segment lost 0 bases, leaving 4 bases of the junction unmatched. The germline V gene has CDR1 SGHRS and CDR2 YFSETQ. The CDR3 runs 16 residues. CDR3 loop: CASSLVGTGITDTQYF. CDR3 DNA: TGCGCCAGCAGCTTGGTAGGGACAGGGATCACAGATACGCAGTATTTT.

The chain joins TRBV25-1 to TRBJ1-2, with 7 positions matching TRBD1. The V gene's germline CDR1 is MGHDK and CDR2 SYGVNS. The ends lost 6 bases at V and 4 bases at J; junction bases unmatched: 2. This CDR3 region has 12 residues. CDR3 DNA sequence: TGTGCCAGCAGAGGGACAGCCTATGGCTACACCTTC. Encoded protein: CASRGTAYGYTF.

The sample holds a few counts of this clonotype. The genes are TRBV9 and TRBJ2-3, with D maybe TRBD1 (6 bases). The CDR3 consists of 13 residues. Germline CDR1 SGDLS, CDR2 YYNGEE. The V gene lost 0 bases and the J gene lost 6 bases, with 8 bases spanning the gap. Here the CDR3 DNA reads TGTGCCAGCAGCGTAGCTACAGGGGATACGCAGTATTTT. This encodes CASSVATGDTQYF. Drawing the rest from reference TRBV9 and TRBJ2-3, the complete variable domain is DSGVTQTPKHLITATGQRVTLRCSPRSGDLSVYWYQQSLDQGLQFLIQYYNGEERAKGNILERFSAQQFPDLHSELNLSSLELGDSALYFCASSVATGDTQYFGPGTRLTVL.

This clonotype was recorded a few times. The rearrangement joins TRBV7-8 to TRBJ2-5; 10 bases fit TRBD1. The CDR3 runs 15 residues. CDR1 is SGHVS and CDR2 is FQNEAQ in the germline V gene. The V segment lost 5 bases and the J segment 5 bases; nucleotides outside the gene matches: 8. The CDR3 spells CASSRGQGGGETQYF. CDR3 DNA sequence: TGTGCCAGCAGCCGCGGACAGGGGGGGGGTGAGACCCAGTACTTC.

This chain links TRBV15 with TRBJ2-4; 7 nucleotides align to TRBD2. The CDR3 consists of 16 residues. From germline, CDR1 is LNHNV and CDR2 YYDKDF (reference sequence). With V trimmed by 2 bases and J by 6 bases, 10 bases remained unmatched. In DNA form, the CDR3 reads TGTGCCACCAGCAGAAGTGGGGGGGAAGGGGCAAACATTCAGTACTTC. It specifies CATSRSGGEGANIQYF. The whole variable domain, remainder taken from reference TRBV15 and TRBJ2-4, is DAMVIQNPRYQVTQFGKPVTLSCSQTLNHNVMYWYQQKSSQAPKLLFHYYDKDFNNEADTPDNFQSRRPNTSFCFLDIRSPGLGDTAMYLCATSRSGGEGANIQYFGAGTRLSVL.

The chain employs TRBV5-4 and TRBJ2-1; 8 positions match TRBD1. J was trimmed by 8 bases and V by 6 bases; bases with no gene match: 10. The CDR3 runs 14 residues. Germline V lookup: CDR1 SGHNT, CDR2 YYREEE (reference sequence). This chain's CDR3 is CASTPGTGGDEQFF. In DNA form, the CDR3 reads TGTGCCAGCACCCCAGGGACAGGAGGGGATGAGCAGTTCTTC.

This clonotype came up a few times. The CDR3 sequence is CASSQGGTLNYGYTF. The CDR3 bases are TGCGCCAGCAGCCAAGGGGGGACCCTGAACTATGGCTACACCTTC. J is TRBJ1-2 and V is TRBV4-1; a possible D gene is TRBD1 (5 bases). This CDR3 has 15 residues. V lost 1 base, J lost 2 bases, and 11 bases lay in between. Germline V CDR1 and CDR2: MGHRA, YSYEKL.

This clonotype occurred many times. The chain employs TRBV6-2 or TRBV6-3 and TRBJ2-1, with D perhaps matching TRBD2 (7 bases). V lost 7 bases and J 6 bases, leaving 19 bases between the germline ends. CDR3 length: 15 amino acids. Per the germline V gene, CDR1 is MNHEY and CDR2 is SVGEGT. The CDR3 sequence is CASMRFRGASNEQFF. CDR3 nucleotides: TGTGCCAGCATGAGGTTCCGGGGGGCGTCCAATGAGCAGTTCTTC.

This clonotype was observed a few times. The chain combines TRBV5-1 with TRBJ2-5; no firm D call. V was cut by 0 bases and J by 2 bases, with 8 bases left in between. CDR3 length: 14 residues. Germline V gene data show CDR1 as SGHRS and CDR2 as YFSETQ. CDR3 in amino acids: CASSLAKSQETQYF. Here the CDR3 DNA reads TGCGCCAGCAGCTTGGCCAAGTCTCAAGAGACCCAGTACTTC.

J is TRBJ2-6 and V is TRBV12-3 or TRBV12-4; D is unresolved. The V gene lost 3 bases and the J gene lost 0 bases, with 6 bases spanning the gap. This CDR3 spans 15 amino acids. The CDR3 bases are TGTGCCAGCAGTTTTGGGCACTCTGGGGCCAACGTCCTGACTTTC. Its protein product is CASSFGHSGANVLTF.

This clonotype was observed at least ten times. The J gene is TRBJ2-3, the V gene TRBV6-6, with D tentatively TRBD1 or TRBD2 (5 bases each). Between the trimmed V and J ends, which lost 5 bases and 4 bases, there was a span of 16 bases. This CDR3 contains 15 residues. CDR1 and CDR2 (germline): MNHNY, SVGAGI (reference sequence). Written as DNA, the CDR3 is TGTGCCAGCAGTCCCTCTGGGGGTTTCGCAGATACGCAGTATTTT. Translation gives CASSPSGGFADTQYF.

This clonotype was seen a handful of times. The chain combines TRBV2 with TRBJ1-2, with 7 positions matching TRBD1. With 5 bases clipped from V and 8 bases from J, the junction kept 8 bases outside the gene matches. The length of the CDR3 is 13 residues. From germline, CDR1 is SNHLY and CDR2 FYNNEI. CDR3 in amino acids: CASSPTGIGGYTF. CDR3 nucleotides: TGTGCCAGCAGTCCGACAGGGATAGGGGGCTACACCTTC.

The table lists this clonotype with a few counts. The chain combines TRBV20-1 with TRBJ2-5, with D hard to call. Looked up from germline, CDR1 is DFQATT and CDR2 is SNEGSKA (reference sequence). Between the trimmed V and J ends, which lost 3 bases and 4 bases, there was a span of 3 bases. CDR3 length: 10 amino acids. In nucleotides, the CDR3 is TGCAGTGCTAGGGTAGAGACCCAGTACTTC. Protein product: CSARVETQYF.

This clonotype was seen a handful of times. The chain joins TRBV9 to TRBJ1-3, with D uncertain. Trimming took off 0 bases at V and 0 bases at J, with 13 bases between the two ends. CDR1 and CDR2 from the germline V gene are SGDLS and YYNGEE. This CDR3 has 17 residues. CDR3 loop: CASSVGGTSFSGNTIYF. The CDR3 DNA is TGTGCCAGCAGCGTAGGAGGCACCTCCTTCTCTGGAAACACCATATATTTT.

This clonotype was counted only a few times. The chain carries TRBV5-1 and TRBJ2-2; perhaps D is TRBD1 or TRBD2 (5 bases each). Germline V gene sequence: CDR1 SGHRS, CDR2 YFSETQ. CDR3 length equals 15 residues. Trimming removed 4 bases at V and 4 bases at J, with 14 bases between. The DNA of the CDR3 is TGCGCCAGCAGCCCTCAGGGAGTCGGCACCGGGGAGCTGTTTTTT. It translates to CASSPQGVGTGELFF. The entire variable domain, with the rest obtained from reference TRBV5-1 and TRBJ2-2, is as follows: KAGVTQTPRYLIKTRGQQVTLSCSPISGHRSVSWYQQTPGQGLQFLFEYFSETQRNKGNFPGRFSGRQFSNSRSEMNVSTLELGDSALYLCASSPQGVGTGELFFGEGSRLTVL.

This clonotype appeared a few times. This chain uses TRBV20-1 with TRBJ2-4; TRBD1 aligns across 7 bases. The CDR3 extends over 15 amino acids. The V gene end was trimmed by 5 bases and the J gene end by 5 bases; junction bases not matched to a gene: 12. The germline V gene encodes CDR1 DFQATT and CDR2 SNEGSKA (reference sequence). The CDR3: CSAGVGTVGENIQYF. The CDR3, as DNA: TGCAGTGCTGGAGTCGGGACAGTCGGGGAAAACATTCAGTACTTC.

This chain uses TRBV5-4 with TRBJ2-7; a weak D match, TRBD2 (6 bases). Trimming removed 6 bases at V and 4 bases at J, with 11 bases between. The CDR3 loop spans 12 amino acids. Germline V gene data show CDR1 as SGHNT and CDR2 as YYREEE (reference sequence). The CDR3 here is CASTRGTYEQYV. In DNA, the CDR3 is TGTGCCAGCACCCGAGGGACTTACGAGCAGTACGTC.

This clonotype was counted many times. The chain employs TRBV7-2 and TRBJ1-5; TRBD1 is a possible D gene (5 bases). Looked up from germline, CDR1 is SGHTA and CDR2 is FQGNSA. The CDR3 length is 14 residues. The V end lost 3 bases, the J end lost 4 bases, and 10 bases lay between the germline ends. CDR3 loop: CASSLGDRNQPQHF. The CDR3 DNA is TGTGCCAGCAGCTTGGGGGACCGGAATCAGCCCCAGCATTTT.

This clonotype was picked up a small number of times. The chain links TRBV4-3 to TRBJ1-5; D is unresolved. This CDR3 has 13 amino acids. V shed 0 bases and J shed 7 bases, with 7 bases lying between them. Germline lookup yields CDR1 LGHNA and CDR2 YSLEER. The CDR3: CASSQEVGQPQHF. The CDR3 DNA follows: TGCGCCAGCAGCCAAGAGGTGGGACAGCCCCAGCATTTT.

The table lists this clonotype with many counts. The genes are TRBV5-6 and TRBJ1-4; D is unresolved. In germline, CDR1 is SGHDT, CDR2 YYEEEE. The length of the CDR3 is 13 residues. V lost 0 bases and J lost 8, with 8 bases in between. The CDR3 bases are TGTGCCAGCAGCTTGGGGGTTCGGGAAAAACTGTTTTTT. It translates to CASSLGVREKLFF.

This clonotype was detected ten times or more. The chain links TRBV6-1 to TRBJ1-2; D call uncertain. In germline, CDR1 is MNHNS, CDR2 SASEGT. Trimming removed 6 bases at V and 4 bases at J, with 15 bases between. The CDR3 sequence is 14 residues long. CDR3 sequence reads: CASSELRQTYGYTF. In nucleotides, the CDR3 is TGTGCCAGCAGCGAACTCAGGCAGACCTATGGCTACACCTTC.